The clone carrying this T cell receptor beta chain showed up just a few times. The data were taken from a study of T-cell reconstitution after alpha-beta-depleted transplantation in children. This sample's TCRbeta library carried unique molecular identifier barcodes. Each CDR3 protein gets one entry after TCRdb re-called the PCR reads with MiXCR. The sample has more than 550,000 distinct CDR3 sequences, approximately 10% seen once. V was pared by 7 bases and J by 5 bases, with 24 bases between. Germline V gene data show CDR1 as SGHTA and CDR2 as FQGNSA. There are 16 residues in the CDR3. The V call is TRBV7-2, the J call TRBJ2-7; D gene ambiguous. The sequence was collected from a human donor who donated a stem cell graft to a child with acute myeloid leukemia. The input for sequencing was PBMCs from the stem cell graft donor, taken from the stem cell graft. The DNA of the CDR3 is TGTGCCAGCACTCCTTCGAGCATACAGACTCTCAACGAGCAGTACTTC. This encodes CASTPSSIQTLNEQYF. The full variable domain, in which reference TRBV7-2 and TRBJ2-7 provide the parts outside the CDR3, is GAGVSQSPSNKVTEKGKDVELRCDPISGHTALYWYRQSLGQGLEFLIYFQGNSAPDKSGLPSDRFSAERTGGSVSTLTIQRTQQEDSAVYLCASTPSSIQTLNEQYFGPGTRLTVT.